The 3 T cell receptor beta chains in this list originate from one sample, sequenced in a study of blood T cell repertoires in COVID-19. Libraries were prepared by immunoSEQ multiplex PCR; TCRdb keeps only in-frame clonotypes and omits some of them. The table includes hundreds of thousands of clones, 90% detected once. Material: PBMCs or T cells enriched from blood (not recorded which). The source of these receptors is a man aged 60 to 69 who had recovered from COVID-19.

J is TRBJ2-7 and V is TRBV7-2; D is unclear. Germline loops: CDR1 SGHTA, CDR2 FQGNSA. V was clipped by 2 bases and J by 6 bases, with 8 bases between them. The CDR3 has 12 residues. The CDR3 reads CASSLFPSEQYF. The CDR3 DNA reads TGTGCCAGCAGCTTATTCCCCAGCGAGCAGTACTTC. The full variable domain, with the rest looked up from reference TRBV7-2 and TRBJ2-7, is GAGVSQSPSNKVTEKGKDVELRCDPISGHTALYWYRQSLGQGLEFLIYFQGNSAPDKSGLPSDRFSAERTGGSVSTLTIQRTQQEDSAVYLCASSLFPSEQYFGPGTRLTVT.

The rearrangement links TRBV19 to TRBJ2-7, with TRBD1 matching 8 bases. This CDR3 has 16 residues. With 5 bases clipped from V and 2 bases from J, the junction kept 11 bases outside the gene matches. Germline CDR1 reads LNHDA; CDR2 reads SQIVND (reference sequence). The CDR3 sequence: CASSARGQGVPYEQYF. Here the CDR3 DNA reads TGTGCCAGTAGTGCCAGGGGGCAGGGTGTCCCCTACGAGCAGTACTTC.

The chain recombines TRBV7-8 with TRBJ2-1; 14 positions match TRBD2. After removal of 8 bases from V and 9 bases from J, the junction contained 15 bases not matched to a gene. The CDR3 runs to 17 residues. CDR1 is SGHVS and CDR2 is FQNEAQ in the germline V gene. The CDR3 region has the DNA TGTGCCAGCGCCGAGACAAGGCGACTAGCGGGAGGGGGTGAGCAGTTCTTC. Its translation: CASAETRRLAGGGEQFF.